The rows below give T cell receptor beta chains drawn from one sample of a study of early T cells in non-severe SARS-CoV-2 infection. From the 5' RACE reads, TCRdb called clonotypes with MiXCR, one entry per CDR3 protein. The repertoire holds about 32,000 distinct CDR3 sequences, with 5% to 6.5% as singletons. The source material was whole blood. These receptors originate from an adult who was a healthcare worker with PCR-confirmed SARS-CoV-2 infection or an uninfected control (not recorded which). The CDR3 runs from the conserved cysteine through the conserved F or W. The D gene is left open where the match is weak. For some rows the clone size is stated as once, few or many, or as a class when expanded; others skip it.

clone_size: NA
j_call: TRBJ1-1
d_call: NA
v_call: TRBV10-2
cdr3_aa: CASRRGLNTEAFF
cdr3_nt: TGCGCCAGCAGGAGGGGGTTGAACACTGAAGCTTTCTTT

clone_size: NA
j_call: TRBJ2-7
d_call: NA
v_call: TRBV11-2
cdr3_aa: CASSHAYEQYF
cdr3_nt: TGTGCCAGCAGCCACGCCTACGAGCAGTACTTC

clone_size: few
j_call: TRBJ2-1
d_call: NA
v_call: TRBV7-2
cdr3_aa: CASSLGGVPKQFF
cdr3_nt: TGTGCCAGCAGCTTAGGCGGAGTCCCGAAGCAGTTCTTC

clone_size: few
j_call: TRBJ2-1
d_call: NA
v_call: TRBV3-2
cdr3_aa: CASSQTLGGEQFF
cdr3_nt: TGTGCCAGCAGCCAAACCCTAGGGGGTGAGCAGTTCTTC

clone_size: many
j_call: TRBJ1-2
d_call: NA
v_call: TRBV2
cdr3_aa: CASTATGTYRYTF
cdr3_nt: TGTGCCAGCACCGCGACAGGAACCTATCGCTACACCTTC

clone_size: many
j_call: TRBJ1-1
d_call: TRBD1
v_call: TRBV6-1
cdr3_aa: CASSVQGVNTEAFF
cdr3_nt: TGTGCCAGCAGTGTTCAGGGGGTGAACACTGAAGCTTTCTTT

clone_size: many
j_call: TRBJ2-2
d_call: NA
v_call: TRBV7-8
cdr3_aa: CASSPPLREELFF
cdr3_nt: TGTGCCAGCAGCCCACCTCTGCGGGAGGAGCTGTTTTTT

clone_size: many
j_call: TRBJ2-7
d_call: TRBD2
v_call: TRBV20-1
cdr3_aa: CSASPGLAGAGSYEQYF
cdr3_nt: TGCAGTGCGTCGCCGGGACTAGCGGGAGCGGGGTCCTACGAGCAGTACTTC

clone_size: many
j_call: TRBJ2-1
d_call: TRBD2
v_call: TRBV10-3
cdr3_aa: CATGGEIAYNEQFF
cdr3_nt: TGTGCCACGGGGGGGGAAATAGCCTACAATGAGCAGTTCTTC

clone_size: NA
j_call: TRBJ2-1
d_call: NA
v_call: TRBV20-1
cdr3_aa: CSANRAGNEQFF
cdr3_nt: TGCAGTGCTAACAGGGCCGGCAATGAGCAGTTCTTC

clone_size: few
j_call: TRBJ2-4
d_call: NA
v_call: TRBV7-2
cdr3_aa: CASSPQQIAKNIQYF
cdr3_nt: TGTGCCAGCAGCCCCCAACAGATAGCCAAAAACATTCAGTACTTC

clone_size: many
j_call: TRBJ2-7
d_call: NA
v_call: TRBV19
cdr3_aa: CASSIGSQGEQYF
cdr3_nt: TGTGCCAGTAGTATAGGGTCCCAAGGCGAGCAGTACTTC

clone_size: many
j_call: TRBJ2-2
d_call: NA
v_call: TRBV12-2
cdr3_aa: CASRSTDQNPGLAATGELFF
cdr3_nt: TGTGCAAGTCGCTCAACAGATCAGAACCCGGGACTAGCTGCCACCGGGGAGCTGTTTTTT

clone_size: NA
j_call: TRBJ2-7
d_call: NA
v_call: TRBV7-2
cdr3_aa: CASSLRDDSAYEHYF
cdr3_nt: TGTGCCAGCAGCCTCCGAGATGACAGCGCGTACGAGCACTACTTC

clone_size: NA
j_call: TRBJ2-2
d_call: NA
v_call: TRBV19
cdr3_aa: CASSTGVLNTGELFF
cdr3_nt: TGTGCCAGTAGTACTGGGGTGCTCAACACCGGGGAGCTGTTTTTT

clone_size: many
j_call: TRBJ2-7
d_call: TRBD1
v_call: TRBV7-2
cdr3_aa: CASSYPGQGRNEQYF
cdr3_nt: TGTGCCAGCAGCTACCCGGGACAGGGGAGGAACGAGCAGTACTTC

clone_size: NA
j_call: TRBJ2-4
d_call: NA
v_call: TRBV7-8
cdr3_aa: CASSLVSGKAKNIQYF
cdr3_nt: TGTGCCAGCAGCTTGGTCTCAGGGAAGGCCAAAAACATTCAGTACTTC

clone_size: NA
j_call: TRBJ2-5
d_call: NA
v_call: TRBV18
cdr3_aa: CASSRLEGETQYF
cdr3_nt: TGTGCCAGCTCACGATTGGAGGGGGAGACCCAGTACTTC

clone_size: medium-sized
j_call: TRBJ2-1
d_call: TRBD1
v_call: TRBV6-2/TRBV6-3
cdr3_aa: CASSRRDSSYNEQFF
cdr3_nt: TGTGCCAGCAGCAGACGGGACAGCTCCTACAATGAGCAGTTCTTC

clone_size: many
j_call: TRBJ1-5
d_call: TRBD1
v_call: TRBV6-5
cdr3_aa: CASREGQGGGNQPQHF
cdr3_nt: TGTGCCAGCAGAGAAGGACAGGGCGGGGGAAATCAGCCCCAGCATTTT

clone_size: NA
j_call: TRBJ2-2
d_call: TRBD1
v_call: TRBV28
cdr3_aa: CASSLDPQGALGELFF
cdr3_nt: TGTGCCAGCAGTTTAGACCCCCAGGGGGCTTTGGGGGAGCTGTTTTTT

clone_size: many
j_call: TRBJ1-3
d_call: NA
v_call: TRBV29-1
cdr3_aa: CSATQGGAGNTIYF
cdr3_nt: TGCAGCGCAACTCAAGGGGGTGCTGGAAACACCATATATTTT

clone_size: few
j_call: TRBJ2-5
d_call: NA
v_call: TRBV10-2
cdr3_aa: CASSVQGGLETQYF
cdr3_nt: TGCGCCAGCAGTGTGCAGGGTGGGTTGGAGACCCAGTACTTC

clone_size: NA
j_call: TRBJ2-1
d_call: NA
v_call: TRBV20-1
cdr3_aa: CSARDQFNEQFF
cdr3_nt: TGCAGTGCTAGAGATCAATTCAATGAGCAGTTCTTC

clone_size: many
j_call: TRBJ2-7
d_call: NA
v_call: TRBV20-1
cdr3_aa: CSARDRDYEQYF
cdr3_nt: TGCAGTGCTAGAGACAGGGACTACGAGCAGTACTTC

clone_size: many
j_call: TRBJ2-5
d_call: NA
v_call: TRBV20-1
cdr3_aa: CSAPLMAQETQYF
cdr3_nt: TGCAGTGCTCCACTCATGGCCCAAGAGACCCAGTACTTC

clone_size: many
j_call: TRBJ2-4
d_call: NA
v_call: TRBV7-9
cdr3_aa: CASSLDRADIQYF
cdr3_nt: TGTGCCAGCAGCTTAGACAGGGCTGACATTCAGTACTTC

clone_size: many
j_call: TRBJ1-1
d_call: NA
v_call: TRBV9
cdr3_aa: CASSPMGLLNTEAFF
cdr3_nt: TGTGCCAGCAGCCCTATGGGGCTTTTGAACACTGAAGCTTTCTTT

clone_size: few
j_call: TRBJ2-3
d_call: TRBD2
v_call: TRBV12-3/TRBV12-4
cdr3_aa: CASSVLAGGADTQYF
cdr3_nt: TGTGCCAGCAGTGTACTAGCGGGAGGGGCAGATACGCAGTATTTT

clone_size: many
j_call: TRBJ1-1
d_call: NA
v_call: TRBV14
cdr3_aa: CASSQVPGAYTEAFF
cdr3_nt: TGTGCCAGCAGCCAAGTCCCGGGGGCGTACACTGAAGCTTTCTTT

clone_size: many
j_call: TRBJ1-5
d_call: NA
v_call: TRBV19
cdr3_aa: CASRPGGFNSNQPQHF
cdr3_nt: TGTGCCAGTAGACCGGGGGGCTTTAATAGCAATCAGCCCCAGCATTTT

clone_size: NA
j_call: TRBJ2-5
d_call: NA
v_call: TRBV28
cdr3_aa: CASRGPDGYQETQYF
cdr3_nt: TGTGCCAGCAGGGGCCCGGACGGGTACCAAGAGACCCAGTACTTC